Sequencing of this T cell receptor (beta chain) was carried out in a study of T cells in Graves' hyperthyroidism and ophthalmopathy. Across the study: Before treatment of any kind, peripheral blood was taken at initial diagnosis. Study-wide findings and caveats: Stable hyperthyroidism was separated from ophthalmopathy by a model based on 13 V-J features. Most thyroid clonotypes expanded above 0.001 were also detected in blood.

This clonotype was counted many times. Its antigen is unknown. Amplification of TCR beta CDR3 regions used RNA as the template. Primed by the HTBI set, a first-round RT-PCR was run on the TCR CDR3. A single record per CDR3 protein comes from TCRdb applying MiXCR to the multiplex PCR reads. The table has hundreds of thousands of distinct CDR3 sequences, 35% to 40% seen once; the top ten hold 8.9%. The CDR3 length is 13 residues. Germline-derived CDR1 and CDR2 are DFQATT and SNEGSKA (reference sequence). Trimming removed 6 bases from V and 8 bases from J, with 16 bases in between. Orbital computed tomography, thyroid ultrasound, serum thyroxine and TRAb, and clinical symptoms together informed the diagnoses.

This rearrangement joins TRBV20-1 to TRBJ1-4; D might be TRBD1 (5 bases). The sample comprised blood. The TCR was taken from a man between 18 and 29 years old with Graves' hyperthyroidism. The CDR3 sequence is CSAYDSLREKLFF. For the CDR3, the DNA is TGCAGTGCATACGACAGCCTGAGGGAAAAACTGTTTTTT.